This T cell receptor beta chain derives from a study of shared clonotypes between healthy human individuals. Study-level results: Few donors limited the genetic and exposure-history diversity represented. A handful of donors had 5% to 6.5% of their naive CD4 clonotypes in common.

Profiling relied on immunoSEQ multiplex PCR, and the TCRdb table lists in-frame clones only, not all of them. The sample yields around 2.1 million clones, roughly 95% seen once. Germline CDR1 and CDR2: SNHLY and FYNNEI. The CDR3 is 14 residues long. V shed 7 bases and J shed 5 bases, with 17 bases lying between them. This clone occurred once. No antigen is known for it. The source of this sequence is a man younger than 35 in good health. The chain couples TRBV2 to TRBJ1-1; weak D call: TRBD1 (6 bases). The sequenced sample was naive CD4+ T cells sorted from blood. Subset specified: CD45RA+ positively selected. The CDR3 region has the DNA TGTGCCAGCAACATAGGGGGGGGCCGGACTGAAGCTTTCTTT. Translating gives CASNIGGGRTEAFF.